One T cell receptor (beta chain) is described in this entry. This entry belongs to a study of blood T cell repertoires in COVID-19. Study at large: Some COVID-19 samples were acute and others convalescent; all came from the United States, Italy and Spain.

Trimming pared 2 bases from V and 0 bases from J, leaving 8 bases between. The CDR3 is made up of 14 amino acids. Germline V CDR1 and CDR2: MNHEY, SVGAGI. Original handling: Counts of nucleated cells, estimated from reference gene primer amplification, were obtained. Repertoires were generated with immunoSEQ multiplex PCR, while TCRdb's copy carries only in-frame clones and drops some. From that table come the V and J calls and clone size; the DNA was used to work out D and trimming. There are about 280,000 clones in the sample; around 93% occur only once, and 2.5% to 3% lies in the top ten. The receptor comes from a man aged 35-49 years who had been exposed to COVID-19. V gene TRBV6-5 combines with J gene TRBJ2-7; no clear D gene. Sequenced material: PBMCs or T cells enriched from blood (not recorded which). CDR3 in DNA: TGTGCCAGCAGTTACAGTGCCAGCTCCTACGAGCAGTACTTC. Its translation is CASSYSASSYEQYF.